These 14 T cell receptor beta chains were all obtained from the same sample, sequenced in a study of T cells in Graves' hyperthyroidism and ophthalmopathy. RNA transcripts yielded amplified TCR beta CDR3 regions. First-round RT-PCR with HTBI primers amplified the TCR CDR3 region. TCRdb re-derived calls from the multiplex PCR reads in MiXCR, one entry per CDR3 protein. The sample yields 360,000 or so distinct CDR3 sequences, around 18% seen once. Sequenced input: blood. All receptors derive from a woman aged 40 to 49 with Graves' ophthalmopathy.

This clonotype has at least ten counts. The chain has TRBV6-1 and TRBJ1-5; D is undetermined. The germline V gene encodes CDR1 MNHNS and CDR2 SASEGT. The CDR3 length is 13 residues. Trimming shortened V by 2 bases and J by 5 bases, and 7 bases separated the two germline ends. CDR3 loop: CASSEKGDQPQHF. The CDR3 nucleotides read TGTGCCAGCAGTGAAAAGGGTGATCAGCCCCAGCATTTT.

As for this clonotype: Given a much more abundant clone one base away, this may be a read error. The rearrangement joins TRBV19 to TRBJ1-2; D perhaps matches TRBD1 (5 bases). CDR3 length: 14 residues. Germline V gene sequence: CDR1 LNHDA, CDR2 SQIVND (reference sequence). CDR3 protein: CASTADGGFYGYAF. In DNA, the CDR3 is TGTGCCAGTACCGCAGACGGGGGGTTCTATGGCTACGCCTTC.

This clonotype was seen repeatedly, ten times or more. The J gene is TRBJ1-5, the V gene TRBV27, with D perhaps TRBD1 (6 bases). V was shortened by 8 bases and J by 5 bases, with 13 bases between the two germline ends. The CDR3 has 13 residues. The germline V gene has CDR1 MNHEY and CDR2 SMNVEV (reference sequence). In nucleotides, the CDR3 is TGTGCCAGCGCAAGGGGGTCCGATCAGCCCCAGCATTTT. It yields the protein CASARGSDQPQHF.

This clonotype has only a few counts. V is TRBV6-2 or TRBV6-3 and J is TRBJ1-2; 10 nucleotides line up with TRBD1. V shed 6 bases and J 3 bases; nucleotides not matched to a gene: 10. There are 16 residues in the CDR3. Germline V gene sequence: CDR1 MNHEY, CDR2 SVGEGT. CDR3 sequence: CASRPTGTGAYYGYTF. The CDR3 DNA reads TGTGCCAGCAGACCCACCGGGACAGGGGCCTACTATGGCTACACCTTC.

This clonotype was counted many times. J is TRBJ1-1 and V is TRBV6-5; no clear D. The germline CDR1 and CDR2 sequences are MNHEY and SVGAGI. The CDR3 has 14 amino acids. Trimming took 2 bases from V and 4 from J, leaving 11 bases between them. This CDR3 reads CASSYGFAGTEAFF. For the CDR3, the DNA is TGTGCCAGCAGTTACGGATTCGCCGGCACTGAAGCTTTCTTT.

This clonotype appeared many times. The V and J genes are TRBV28 and TRBJ2-5; 11 bases align to TRBD1. Looked up from germline, CDR1 is MDHEN and CDR2 is SYDVKM. This CDR3 comprises 15 residues. The V gene end was trimmed by 6 bases and the J gene end by 2 bases; junction bases not matched to a gene: 5. The CDR3 bases are TGTGCCAGCAGGGACAGGGGGCGACCTCAAGAGACCCAGTACTTC. It codes for CASRDRGRPQETQYF.

The sample holds many counts of this clonotype. The chain employs TRBV28 and TRBJ2-7; D gene uncertain. Germline CDR1 and CDR2: MDHEN and SYDVKM. With 6 bases removed from V and 6 bases from J, the gap between germline ends came to 18 bases. This CDR3 spans 14 amino acids. The CDR3, as DNA: TGTGCCAGCAGCCCCCCTGTCAGGCGGCGCGAGCAGTACTTC. It translates to CASSPPVRRREQYF.

The chain combines TRBV6-1 with TRBJ1-1, with a weak D call TRBD1 (5 bases). The V gene's germline CDR1 is MNHNS and CDR2 SASEGT. Trimming pared 7 bases from V and 0 bases from J, leaving 18 bases between. The CDR3 spans 16 residues. The CDR3 loop reads CASTSQRGGMNTEAFF. The CDR3 DNA reads as TGTGCCAGCACGTCACAGCGGGGGGGGATGAACACTGAAGCTTTCTTT.

This clonotype was found many times. The chain joins TRBV18 to TRBJ2-5; D ambiguous. This CDR3 is built from 13 residues. Trimming pared 3 bases from V and 5 bases from J, leaving 10 bases between. Germline loops: CDR1 KGHSH, CDR2 LQKENI. The CDR3 reads CASSPQAQETQYF. In nucleotides, the CDR3 is TGTGCCAGCTCACCTCAAGCCCAGGAGACCCAGTACTTC.

This clonotype was seen ten or more times. This chain connects TRBV5-1 to TRBJ2-7; 15 bases fit TRBD2. CDR1 and CDR2 (germline): SGHRS, YFSETQ. The CDR3 has 17 residues. V was pared by 4 bases and J by 4 bases, with 9 bases of the junction left unmatched. The CDR3 nucleotides are TGCGCCAGCAGCCCAGAAGGACTAGCGGGAGGGCGGTACGAGCAGTACTTC. Translation gives CASSPEGLAGGRYEQYF.

This clonotype was counted at least ten times. For the CDR3, the DNA is TGTGCCAGCAGTCAGGGGGTGATCGGGGAGCTGTTTTTT. Amino acid sequence: CASSQGVIGELFF. The chain uses TRBV2 and TRBJ2-2; 7 bases map to TRBD1. The germline gives CDR1 SNHLY, CDR2 FYNNEI. V lost 5 bases to trimming and J lost 7 bases; unmatched junction nucleotides: 4. The CDR3 has 13 amino acids.

This clonotype has at least ten counts. The chain links TRBV20-1 to TRBJ1-6; 7 nucleotides line up with TRBD1. V shed 6 bases, J shed 8 bases, and the junction held 4 bases outside the gene matches. CDR1 and CDR2 from the germline V gene are DFQATT and SNEGSKA (reference sequence). This CDR3 has 12 amino acids. CDR3: CSARQGDSPLHF. The CDR3 DNA is TGCAGTGCCAGGCAGGGGGATTCACCCCTCCACTTT.

In this sample, this clonotype turned up many times. V and J are TRBV6-5 and TRBJ1-2; unclear D gene. The V gene's germline CDR1 is MNHEY and CDR2 SVGAGI. The CDR3 loop spans 14 amino acids. Trimming pared 0 bases from V and 4 bases from J, leaving 9 bases between. CDR3 amino acids: CASSYSPGFYGYTF. In DNA form, the CDR3 reads TGTGCCAGCAGTTACTCCCCAGGCTTCTATGGCTACACCTTC.

This clonotype was recorded many times. The chain carries TRBV7-8 and TRBJ2-2; TRBD1 is a possible D gene (5 bases). CDR1 and CDR2 from the germline V gene are SGHVS and FQNEAQ. CDR3 length: 15 residues. V shed 5 bases and J shed 3 bases, with 13 bases lying between them. The DNA of the CDR3 is TGTGCCAGCAGCCCGGCCAGGGTTGACACCGGGGAGCTGTTTTTT. Translating gives CASSPARVDTGELFF.